This passage covers 32 T cell receptor beta chains from one sample sequenced in a study of Ad26.COV2.S vaccination and SARS-CoV-2 variants (dated by TCRdb to the early 2020s). Library construction relied on the immunoSEQ multiplex PCR assay. The table was pulled from immuneACCESS by TCRdb, which kept in-frame rearrangements only. Such tables lose some clones; where checked, under half of the loss comes from unresolved V genes, and the rest has no known cause. The sample table contains 350,000 to 400,000 clones; only one count was recorded for about 88% of them. The ten largest make up roughly 3.5% of the sample. The treatment or condition label here, explained by the study, means: some 20 received Ad26.COV2.S at low or high dose, single or two shots; about five received placebo; per-sample allocation not given. Repertoires of vaccine and placebo recipients were sequenced from samples collected on day 63 after the first injection.

Sample: peripheral blood, taken in a trial of Ad26.COV2.S vaccine versus placebo. These receptors all stem from a person between 18 and 65 years old who received the Ad26.COV2.S COVID-19 vaccine or a placebo.

This clone was observed a single time. This chain joins TRBV12-3 or TRBV12-4 and TRBJ2-1; 8 bases align to TRBD1. J was trimmed by 15 bases and V by 7 bases; bases with no gene match: 11. CDR3 size: 12 residues. CDR3 in DNA: TGTGCCAGCAACTATGGGACAGGACCAGTGTTCTTC. Residues: CASNYGTGPVFF.

A few counts support this clone. This chain's CDR3 is CASGQGIGELFF. CDR3 bases: TGCGCCAGTGGACAGGGGATCGGGGAGCTGTTTTTT. The chain employs TRBV5-1 and TRBJ2-2; the match to TRBD1 covers 9 bases. Germline CDR1 and CDR2: SGHRS and YFSETQ. This CDR3 contains 12 residues. After removal of 8 bases from V and 7 bases from J, the junction contained 3 bases not matched to a gene.

This clone has only one observation. V and J are TRBV18 and TRBJ2-2; D remains ambiguous. Germline V gene data show CDR1 as KGHSH and CDR2 as LQKENI. V lost 1 base, J lost 8 bases, and 5 bases lay in between. This CDR3 is built from 12 residues. CDR3 DNA: TGTGCCAGCTCACCACTGATAGGGGAGCTGTTTTTT. Encoded protein: CASSPLIGELFF.

The V gene is TRBV11-2, the J gene TRBJ2-2, with 11 nucleotides matching TRBD2. The CDR3 consists of 15 residues. Trimming removed 1 base from V and 7 bases from J; junction bases left unmatched: 2. The V gene's germline CDR1 is SGHAT and CDR2 FQNNGV. The CDR3 here is CASSLGLAGNGELFF. In nucleotides, the CDR3 is TGTGCCAGCAGCTTAGGACTAGCGGGGAACGGGGAGCTGTTTTTT.

This clone came up once. Here the CDR3 DNA reads TGTGCCAGCAGTGAGTCCGGACTCCCCAAGGGTGGCTACACCTTC. Its protein product is CASSESGLPKGGYTF. The chain uses TRBV6-4 and TRBJ1-2, with D unresolved. CDR1 and CDR2 from the germline V gene are MRHNA and SNTAGT. The CDR3 loop spans 15 amino acids. V dropped 3 bases and J dropped 7 bases, with 18 bases sitting between them.

The chain links TRBV19 to TRBJ1-1; D remains ambiguous. The CDR3 loop spans 15 amino acids. V lost 7 bases to trimming and J lost 7 bases, with 22 bases between them. Germline loops: CDR1 LNHDA, CDR2 SQIVND (reference sequence). CDR3 protein: CASTDILRMVGEAFF. DNA of the CDR3: TGTGCCAGTACTGATATCCTCCGGATGGTAGGTGAAGCTTTCTTT.

V and J are TRBV2 and TRBJ1-1; TRBD1 might be the D (6 bases). Trimming took 4 bases from V and 4 from J, leaving 13 bases between them. From germline, CDR1 is SNHLY and CDR2 FYNNEI. The CDR3 runs 14 residues. In DNA, the CDR3 is TGTGCCAGCAGTGCCCAGGGGCGCACCACTGAAGCTTTCTTT. It is translated as CASSAQGRTTEAFF.

The V call is TRBV30, the J call TRBJ1-2, with a tentative D call TRBD1 (5 bases). The CDR3 loop spans 16 amino acids. Germline V gene data show CDR1 as GTSNPN and CDR2 as SVGIG (reference sequence). Trimming pared 0 bases from V and 3 bases from J, leaving 17 bases between. The CDR3 nucleotides read TGTGCCTGGAGTGTGGATCGGGCAGGGAGTTACTATGGCTACACCTTC. Translated, it gives CAWSVDRAGSYYGYTF.

The V gene is TRBV7-2, the J gene TRBJ2-1; D tentatively reads TRBD1 or TRBD2 (6 bases each). This CDR3 region has 15 residues. Germline V CDR1 and CDR2: SGHTA, FQGNSA. V lost 1 base and J lost 9, with 16 bases in between. In nucleotides, the CDR3 is TGTGCCAGCAGCTTAGTAGTGGGTGGAGGGGGTGAGCAGTTCTTC. Translation: CASSLVVGGGGEQFF.

This clone has a single count. Other DNA sequences from this sample encode an identical CDR3 as well. The genes are TRBV3-1 (or the pseudogene TRBV3-2) and TRBJ2-7; either TRBD1 or TRBD2 may supply D (5 bases each). The CDR3 is 13 residues long. V dropped 0 bases and J dropped 5 bases, with 8 bases sitting between them. Germline V gene sequence: CDR1 LGHDT, CDR2 YNNKEL (reference sequence). The CDR3 DNA reads as TGTGCCAGCAGCCAAGACCAGGGAGACGAGCAGTACTTC. Translated: CASSQDQGDEQYF.

This chain joins TRBV18 and TRBJ1-3, with a weak D call TRBD1 (5 bases). V was pared by 5 bases and J by 0 bases, with 14 bases between. Germline V gene sequence: CDR1 KGHSH, CDR2 LQKENI. The CDR3 totals 16 residues. The CDR3 DNA is TGTGCCAGCTCATCTCGGGACGATAACTCTGGAAACACCATATATTTT. Translating it yields CASSSRDDNSGNTIYF. Looking up the rest from reference TRBV18 and TRBJ1-3 gives the full variable domain: NAGVMQNPRHLVRRRGQEARLRCSPMKGHSHVYWYRQLPEEGLKFMVYLQKENIIDESGMPKERFSAEFPKEGPSILRIQQVVRGDSAAYFCASSSRDDNSGNTIYFGEGSWLTVV.

This clone was detected only once. The chain has TRBV3-1 (or the pseudogene TRBV3-2) and TRBJ1-6; a weak D match, TRBD1 (6 bases). V shed 1 base and J shed 10 bases, with 14 bases lying between them. The CDR3 extends over 15 amino acids. Germline V CDR1 and CDR2: LGHDT, YNNKEL (reference sequence). The CDR3 loop reads CASSQVAGVGSPLHF. In nucleotides, the CDR3 is TGTGCCAGCAGCCAAGTAGCAGGGGTAGGCTCACCCCTCCACTTT.

The gene calls are TRBV6-1 and TRBJ1-1, with TRBD1 as a possible D gene (6 bases). CDR1 and CDR2 (germline): MNHNS, SASEGT. The V end was cut by 2 bases, the J end by 4 bases, with 17 bases between. CDR3 length: 16 amino acids. The CDR3 region has the DNA TGTGCCAGCAGTGAAATTGATTGGGGGCTCATCACTGAAGCTTTCTTT. Its protein product is CASSEIDWGLITEAFF.

J is TRBJ1-1 and V is TRBV20-1, with a possible D match to TRBD1 (5 bases). The V and J ends lost 2 bases and 7 bases respectively, with 5 bases between them. CDR3 length equals 10 residues. The germline CDR1 and CDR2 sequences are DFQATT and SNEGSKA (reference sequence). CDR3 coding DNA: TGCAGTGCTAGAAGGGGTGAAGCTTTCTTT. The encoded protein is CSARRGEAFF.

The V call is TRBV30, the J call TRBJ1-6; tentatively, D is TRBD1 (5 bases). V was clipped by 3 bases and J by 7 bases, with 25 bases between them. The CDR3 covers 18 residues. CDR1 and CDR2 (germline): GTSNPN, SVGIG (reference sequence). Here the CDR3 DNA reads TGTGCCTGGAGCCTGGGCCCTCGGGGGAATATCGTGAATTCACCCCTCCACTTT. Its protein product is CAWSLGPRGNIVNSPLHF.

V gene TRBV7-9 combines with J gene TRBJ1-4; D unresolved. Germline assignment: CDR1 SEHNR and CDR2 FQNEAQ (reference sequence). The ends were cut back, 1 base at V and 5 bases at J, with 11 bases in the middle. The CDR3 loop spans 15 amino acids. In DNA, the CDR3 is TGTGCCAGCAGCTTAGGGGAGCAAAAGAATGAAAAACTGTTTTTT. Its translation: CASSLGEQKNEKLFF.

The chain links TRBV13 to TRBJ2-6, with a weak D call TRBD1 (5 bases). The CDR3 is 16 residues long. Trimming took 5 bases from V and 1 from J, leaving 12 bases between them. CDR1 is PRHDT and CDR2 is FYEKMQ in the germline V gene (reference sequence). As DNA, the CDR3 is TGTGCCAGCAGCCTTCACAGGCGATCTGGGGCCAACGTCCTGACTTTC. This translates into CASSLHRRSGANVLTF.

The genes are TRBV7-2 and TRBJ1-2; D may be TRBD1 (5 bases). This CDR3 has 15 amino acids. Germline lookup yields CDR1 SGHTA and CDR2 FQGNSA. Trimming took off 1 base at V and 5 bases at J, with 14 bases between the two ends. This chain's CDR3 is CASSLVQGTGYGYTF. In nucleotides, the CDR3 is TGTGCCAGCAGCTTAGTTCAGGGAACGGGGTATGGCTACACCTTC.

V and J are TRBV5-4 and TRBJ2-6; D is unclear. Germline V gene sequence: CDR1 SGHNT, CDR2 YYREEE (reference sequence). V shed 0 bases and J shed 5 bases, with 15 bases lying between them. The CDR3 covers 17 residues. CDR3 sequence reads: CASSLGRPSWRANVLTF. The CDR3 DNA follows: TGTGCCAGCAGCTTGGGGCGGCCGTCCTGGAGGGCCAACGTCCTGACTTTC.

The chain joins TRBV3-1 (or the pseudogene TRBV3-2) to TRBJ1-1; 8 bases match TRBD1. Germline loops: CDR1 LGHDT, CDR2 YNNKEL (reference sequence). V lost 2 bases to trimming and J lost 10 bases; unmatched junction nucleotides: 9. This CDR3 has 14 amino acids. CDR3 residues: CASSQTGGFTVAFF. As DNA, the CDR3 is TGTGCCAGCAGCCAAACAGGGGGATTTACGGTAGCTTTCTTT.

This chain uses TRBV20-1 with TRBJ2-5; D uncertain. V lost 3 bases and J 2 bases, leaving 10 bases between the germline ends. This CDR3 has 13 residues. Germline CDR1 and CDR2: DFQATT and SNEGSKA (reference sequence). In nucleotides, the CDR3 is TGCAGTGCTAGTTGGGCGACTCAAGAGACCCAGTACTTC. Translation gives CSASWATQETQYF.

This chain links TRBV3-1 (or the pseudogene TRBV3-2) with TRBJ1-1, with 10 bases identical to TRBD1. Germline CDR1 is LGHDT and CDR2 is YNNKEL (reference sequence). Unmatched junction bases numbered 9, after V lost 0 bases and J lost 5 bases. The CDR3 covers 17 residues. The CDR3 sequence is CASSQEPWTGGGTEAFF. The CDR3 nucleotides are TGTGCCAGCAGCCAAGAGCCCTGGACAGGGGGGGGGACTGAAGCTTTCTTT.

The table lists this clone with many counts. The chain is built from TRBV5-5 and TRBJ1-4, with unresolved D. V was pared by 5 bases and J by 8 bases, with 7 bases between. This CDR3 has 11 amino acids. Germline V gene sequence: CDR1 SGHKS, CDR2 YYEKEE (reference sequence). The CDR3 bases are TGTGCCAGCAGGCAGCAAGAAAAACTGTTTTTT. Its protein product is CASRQQEKLFF.

CDR3 bases: TGTGCCAGCAGCTCCACTAGCGGGGGGTACACCGGGGAGCTGTTTTTT. It specifies CASSSTSGGYTGELFF. The chain carries TRBV11-2 and TRBJ2-2; 12 positions agree with TRBD2. V lost 4 bases, J lost 3 bases, and 3 bases stayed unmatched. The CDR3 consists of 16 residues. Germline V gene lookup returns CDR1 SGHAT and CDR2 FQNNGV.

This sequence joins TRBV7-2 and TRBJ2-3; D possibly corresponds to TRBD2 (6 bases). The CDR3 contains 15 residues. V shed 1 base and J shed 2 bases, with 10 bases lying between them. The germline V gene has CDR1 SGHTA and CDR2 FQGNSA. The CDR3 DNA reads TGTGCCAGCAGCTTAGACGGCGGGGCCACAGATACGCAGTATTTT. This translates into CASSLDGGATDTQYF. The whole variable domain, filled in from reference TRBV7-2 and TRBJ2-3, reads GAGVSQSPSNKVTEKGKDVELRCDPISGHTALYWYRQSLGQGLEFLIYFQGNSAPDKSGLPSDRFSAERTGGSVSTLTIQRTQQEDSAVYLCASSLDGGATDTQYFGPGTRLTVL.

The chain is built from TRBV5-4 and TRBJ2-3, with D perhaps TRBD1 (6 bases). Looked up from germline, CDR1 is SGHNT and CDR2 is YYREEE (reference sequence). Trimming took 5 bases from V and 0 from J, leaving 13 bases between them. The CDR3 is 15 residues long. DNA of the CDR3: TGTGCCAGCAGTCATGGACAGACTAGCACAGATACGCAGTATTTT. Amino acid sequence: CASSHGQTSTDTQYF.

The chain joins TRBV6-2 or TRBV6-3 to TRBJ2-5, with D uncertain. Trimming removed 6 bases from V and 0 bases from J, with 14 bases in between. Germline V lookup: CDR1 MNHEY, CDR2 SVGEGT. The CDR3 spans 15 residues. The CDR3 here is CASSPPDGYQETQYF. The CDR3 coding sequence is TGTGCCAGCAGCCCCCCAGACGGGTACCAAGAGACCCAGTACTTC.

The chain couples TRBV14 to TRBJ1-3; D is unclear. The CDR3 extends over 14 amino acids. V lost 4 bases and J 4 bases, leaving 11 bases between the germline ends. The germline V gene encodes CDR1 SGHDN and CDR2 FVKESK. CDR3: CASSLAGYGNTIYF. The CDR3 coding sequence is TGTGCCAGCAGCCTTGCGGGGTACGGAAACACCATATATTTT. The entire variable domain, with the rest obtained from reference TRBV14 and TRBJ1-3, is as follows: EAGVTQFPSHSVIEKGQTVTLRCDPISGHDNLYWYRRVMGKEIKFLLHFVKESKQDESGMPNNRFLAERTGGTYSTLKVQPAELEDSGVYFCASSLAGYGNTIYFGEGSWLTVV.

Only a few counts were recorded for this clone. The rearrangement uses TRBV2 and TRBJ2-7, with a weak D call TRBD2 (5 bases). The germline V gene has CDR1 SNHLY and CDR2 FYNNEI. V gave up 7 bases and J gave up 4 bases, with 11 bases separating them. The CDR3 loop spans 12 amino acids. The CDR3 DNA sequence: TGTGCCAGCAAAGGCCAGCGGTACGAGCAGTACTTC. This codes for CASKGQRYEQYF.

This clone was recorded only once. The chain has TRBV4-1 and TRBJ2-5; D possibly corresponds to TRBD2 (6 bases). V gave up 5 bases and J gave up 4 bases, with 20 bases separating them. The length of the CDR3 is 16 residues. Germline values: CDR1 MGHRA, CDR2 YSYEKL. The CDR3 sequence: CASSRVRGRMGETQYF. The CDR3 DNA reads TGCGCCAGCAGCAGGGTTCGGGGGAGGATGGGAGAGACCCAGTACTTC.

The rearrangement joins TRBV7-2 to TRBJ1-2, with D possibly being TRBD1 (5 bases). Trimming left V 0 bases short and J 7 bases short, with 12 bases between. Germline loops: CDR1 SGHTA, CDR2 FQGNSA. The CDR3 runs 14 residues. The CDR3: CASSLASGGGGYTF. The CDR3 region has the DNA TGTGCCAGCAGCTTAGCGTCGGGGGGAGGTGGCTACACCTTC.

This chain uses TRBV3-1 (or the pseudogene TRBV3-2) with TRBJ2-2; D not certain. This CDR3 has 15 residues. CDR1 is LGHDT and CDR2 is YNNKEL in the germline V gene (reference sequence). Trimming stripped 1 base from V and 10 bases from J, with 16 bases between. CDR3 bases: TGTGCCAGCAGCCAAGTAGGCCCAACCGGTGAGGAGCTGTTTTTT. It specifies CASSQVGPTGEELFF.